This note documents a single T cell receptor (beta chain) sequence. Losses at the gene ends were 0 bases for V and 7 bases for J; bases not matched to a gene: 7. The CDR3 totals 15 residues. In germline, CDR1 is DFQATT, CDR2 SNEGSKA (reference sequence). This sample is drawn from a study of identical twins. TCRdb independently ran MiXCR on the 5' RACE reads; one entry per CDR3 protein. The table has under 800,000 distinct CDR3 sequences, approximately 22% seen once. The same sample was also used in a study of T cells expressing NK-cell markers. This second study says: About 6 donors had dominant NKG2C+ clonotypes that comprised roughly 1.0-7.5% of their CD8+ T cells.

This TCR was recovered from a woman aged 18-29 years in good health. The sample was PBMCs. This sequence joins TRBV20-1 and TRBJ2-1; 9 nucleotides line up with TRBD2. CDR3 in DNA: TGCAGTGCTAGAGATGGCTCTAGCGGGACTAATGAGCAGTTCTTC. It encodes CSARDGSSGTNEQFF.